What follows are 16 T cell receptor beta chains derived from one specimen sequenced in a study of STAT5B mutations in CD4+ large granular lymphocyte leukemia. TCRdb's copy holds only in-frame clones and misses some; the assay was immunoSEQ multiplex PCR. This sample carries approximately 35,000 clones, approximately 82% of them seen once, and the ten largest clones take roughly 7%. The sequencing input was CD4+ T cells from blood buffy coats. All receptors derive from a human donor in good health.

The chain joins TRBV12-5 to TRBJ2-1; 9 bases map to TRBD2. V was clipped by 2 bases and J by 9 bases; unmatched bases: 14. CDR3 length: 17 amino acids. The germline CDR1 and CDR2 sequences are LGHNT and FRNRAP. CDR3 sequence (DNA): TGTGCTAGTGGTTTGCCCCAGGGTAGCGGGAGATCCAGTGAGCAGTTCTTC. Amino acid sequence: CASGLPQGSGRSSEQFF.

The chain couples TRBV29-1 to TRBJ1-2; D perhaps matches TRBD1 (5 bases). The germline V gene has CDR1 SQVTM and CDR2 ANQGSEA. CDR3 length: 12 residues. V was trimmed by 4 bases and J by 7 bases, leaving 13 bases between them. The CDR3 DNA reads TGCAGCGTTGTGGTGGGGGTGGCTGGCTACACCTTC. Amino acids: CSVVVGVAGYTF.

The chain combines TRBV19 with TRBJ2-1; a weak D match, TRBD2 (5 bases). Per germline, CDR1 LNHDA and CDR2 SQIVND (reference sequence). The length of the CDR3 is 16 residues. With 7 bases removed from V and 2 bases from J, the gap between germline ends came to 18 bases. The CDR3 DNA sequence: TGTGCCAGTAAAGGCGTAGCTAGCCGCACCTACAATGAGCAGTTCTTC. Amino acids: CASKGVASRTYNEQFF.

The J gene is TRBJ2-1, the V gene TRBV6-1; D might be TRBD2 (6 bases). This CDR3 contains 13 residues. Trimming pared 3 bases from V and 8 bases from J, leaving 11 bases between. CDR1 MNHNS and CDR2 SASEGT come from the germline V gene. The CDR3 is CASSETLAYEQFF. Written as DNA, the CDR3 is TGTGCCAGCAGTGAGACACTAGCATATGAGCAGTTCTTC.

This clone was seen a single time. The chain employs TRBV7-6 and TRBJ2-7; 12 bases agree with TRBD2. CDR3 length: 15 amino acids. In germline, CDR1 is SGHVS, CDR2 FNYEAQ. The V gene end was trimmed by 5 bases and the J gene end by 2 bases; junction bases not matched to a gene: 4. The CDR3 sequence: CASSPRLAGAYEQYF. The CDR3 DNA is TGTGCCAGCAGCCCCCGACTAGCGGGAGCCTACGAGCAGTACTTC.

The chain carries TRBV5-5 and TRBJ2-5; no clear D. V shed 0 bases and J shed 5 bases, with 14 bases lying between them. The germline V gene encodes CDR1 SGHKS and CDR2 YYEKEE (reference sequence). The CDR3 contains 15 residues. This CDR3 reads CASSLDGSARETQYF. The CDR3 coding sequence is TGTGCCAGCAGCTTGGACGGCAGTGCTAGGGAGACCCAGTACTTC.

J is TRBJ2-1 and V is TRBV5-4; D may be TRBD2 (5 bases). Between the trimmed V and J ends, which lost 4 bases and 3 bases, there was a span of 8 bases. This CDR3 spans 13 amino acids. Germline CDR1 and CDR2: SGHNT and YYREEE (reference sequence). The CDR3 region has the DNA TGTGCCAGCAGCCCGGGGTACTACAATGAGCAGTTCTTC. This codes for CASSPGYYNEQFF.

Only a few counts were recorded for this clone. The CDR3 DNA follows: TGTGCCAGCAGTTGGAGGGACAGGAGAGAGACCCAGTACTTC. As protein: CASSWRDRRETQYF. The chain links TRBV2 to TRBJ2-5; TRBD1 matches at 8 bases. Germline CDR1 SNHLY, CDR2 FYNNEI. The CDR3 runs 14 residues. Trimming removed 5 bases from V and 4 bases from J; junction bases left unmatched: 6.

This clone was found once. This chain uses TRBV5-1 with TRBJ1-2, with 7 bases identical to TRBD1. CDR3 size: 13 residues. Germline V gene sequence: CDR1 SGHRS, CDR2 YFSETQ. V lost 4 bases to trimming and J lost 5 bases; unmatched junction nucleotides: 5. The CDR3 here is CASSPGQEYGYTF. CDR3 DNA sequence: TGCGCCAGCAGCCCTGGACAGGAGTATGGCTACACCTTC.

The chain recombines TRBV29-1 with TRBJ1-2; 7 bases map to TRBD1. The ends lost 3 bases at V and 5 bases at J; junction bases unmatched: 3. This CDR3 contains 12 residues. Germline lookup yields CDR1 SQVTM and CDR2 ANQGSEA. In DNA, the CDR3 is TGCAGCGTTGAGAAACAGGGGTATGGCTACACCTTC. Protein: CSVEKQGYGYTF. Together with reference TRBV29-1 and TRBJ1-2, the CDR3 gives the full variable domain: SAVISQKPSRDICQRGTSLTIQCQVDSQVTMMFWYRQQPGQSLTLIATANQGSEATYESGFVIDKFPISRPNLTFSTLTVSNMSPEDSSIYLCSVEKQGYGYTFGSGTRLTVV.

The CDR3 protein is CASSVSGFVAGGNSPLHF. In nucleotides, the CDR3 is TGTGCCAGCAGCGTAAGTGGGTTTGTGGCAGGGGGTAATTCACCCCTCCACTTT. The chain recombines TRBV9 with TRBJ1-6; TRBD1 agrees at 7 bases. V lost 1 base to trimming and J lost 6 bases; unmatched junction nucleotides: 13. The CDR3 spans 18 residues. Germline V gives CDR1 SGDLS, CDR2 YYNGEE.

This clone has a single count. Other DNA sequences within the sample encode an identical CDR3. V usage is TRBV15 and J usage is TRBJ2-3; TRBD2 matches at 10 bases. The CDR3 spans 15 residues. Trimming removed 5 bases from V and 1 base from J; junction bases left unmatched: 3. Germline V gene sequence: CDR1 LNHNV, CDR2 YYDKDF (reference sequence). CDR3 in amino acids: CATSRLAGGTDTQYF. In nucleotides, the CDR3 is TGTGCCACCAGCCGCCTAGCGGGGGGCACAGATACGCAGTATTTT.

This sequence joins TRBV6-4 and TRBJ1-1, with unresolved D. The CDR3 has 13 amino acids. Germline V gene lookup returns CDR1 MRHNA and CDR2 SNTAGT. V shed 3 bases and J shed 5 bases, with 10 bases lying between them. CDR3 protein: CASSESGGTEAFF. DNA of the CDR3: TGTGCCAGCAGTGAATCCGGAGGGACTGAAGCTTTCTTT.

The chain carries TRBV13 and TRBJ2-5; 11 bases line up with TRBD1. CDR1 and CDR2 from the germline V gene are PRHDT and FYEKMQ (reference sequence). This CDR3 is built from 15 residues. Trimming at V came to 5 bases and at J to 5 bases, leaving 7 bases not matched to a gene. CDR3 DNA: TGTGCCAGCAGCCCAGGACAGGGGGCGCGGGAGACCCAGTACTTC. Translation: CASSPGQGARETQYF.

The rearrangement links TRBV19 to TRBJ2-2, with 8 bases that match TRBD2. Looked up from germline, CDR1 is LNHDA and CDR2 is SQIVND (reference sequence). J was trimmed by 3 bases and V by 7 bases; bases with no gene match: 7. This CDR3 region has 15 residues. CDR3 sequence reads: CASKPGLVHTGELFF. CDR3 in DNA: TGTGCCAGTAAACCGGGACTAGTACACACCGGGGAGCTGTTTTTT.

This sequence joins TRBV5-8 and TRBJ1-1, with D tentatively TRBD1 (6 bases). CDR1 is SGHTS and CDR2 is YDEGEE in the germline V gene. V shed 5 bases and J shed 1 base, with 12 bases lying between them. The CDR3 runs 14 residues. CDR3: CASRLTGKNTEAFF. The CDR3 region has the DNA TGTGCCAGCAGACTGACAGGAAAGAACACTGAAGCTTTCTTT.